Following are 23 T cell receptor beta chains from one sample sequenced in a study of T-cell reconstitution after alpha-beta-depleted transplantation in children. It was with unique molecular identifiers that the TCRbeta library was prepared. TCRdb redid the calling of the PCR reads with MiXCR, one entry per CDR3 protein. Found here are about 460,000 distinct CDR3 sequences, roughly a tenth of them singletons; the top ten hold roughly 2%. The sample consisted of PBMCs, taken before TCRalphabeta/CD19-depleted stem cell transplant. The source is a child younger than 10 with inherited bone marrow failure, due to receive a stem cell transplant.

The V call is TRBV5-4, the J call TRBJ2-7; 9 nucleotides agree with TRBD2. Germline loops: CDR1 SGHNT, CDR2 YYREEE (reference sequence). This CDR3 region has 15 residues. Trimming removed 3 bases from V and 1 base from J; junction bases left unmatched: 5. The CDR3 DNA follows: TGTGCCAGCAGCTATAGCGGGAGTTATTCCTACGAGCAGTACTTC. This codes for CASSYSGSYSYEQYF.

The sample holds many counts of this clonotype. The gene calls are TRBV4-3 and TRBJ1-4, with TRBD1 identical over 8 bases. J lost 6 bases, V lost 2 bases, and 17 bases had no gene match. The CDR3 is 19 amino acids. Germline V CDR1 and CDR2: LGHNA, YSLEER. CDR3: CASSQRSPGQGTWDEKLFF. The CDR3, as DNA: TGCGCCAGCAGCCAACGTTCCCCCGGACAGGGAACGTGGGATGAAAAACTGTTTTTT.

In this sample, this clonotype turned up many times. The chain employs TRBV29-1 and TRBJ2-7; no clear D. Between the trimmed V and J ends, which lost 4 bases and 2 bases, there was a span of 12 bases. The CDR3 is 13 residues long. In germline, CDR1 is SQVTM, CDR2 ANQGSEA. For the CDR3, the DNA is TGCAGCGTTGCCGTGAGATCAGCCTACGAGCAGTACTTC. Translated: CSVAVRSAYEQYF.

In its sample, this clonotype was seen many times. The V gene is TRBV9, the J gene TRBJ2-3; 7 nucleotides align to TRBD2. V shed 1 base and J 4 bases; nucleotides not matched to a gene: 18. Germline V gene lookup returns CDR1 SGDLS and CDR2 YYNGEE. CDR3 length equals 19 residues. CDR3 sequence: CASSVSGLGAGALPDTQYF. CDR3 sequence (DNA): TGTGCCAGCAGCGTAAGTGGTTTGGGTGCGGGAGCGCTCCCAGATACGCAGTATTTT.

This clonotype was found many times. The chain combines TRBV2 with TRBJ1-6; weak D call: TRBD1 (6 bases). The CDR3 is made up of 15 amino acids. V lost 7 bases to trimming and J lost 10 bases, with 20 bases between them. In germline, CDR1 is SNHLY, CDR2 FYNNEI. The CDR3 DNA follows: TGTGCCAGCATCCAGGGCCTAGTAGGGGGATCACCCCTCCACTTT. Its translation is CASIQGLVGGSPLHF.

As regards this clonotype: This may be a read error, as it is one base from a much larger clone. CDR3 region: CASSLARANVLTF. The CDR3 coding sequence is TGTGCCAGCAGCTTAGCTAGGGCCAACGTCCTGACTTTC. The chain joins TRBV7-2 to TRBJ2-6; D is uncertain. The V gene's germline CDR1 is SGHTA and CDR2 FQGNSA. This CDR3 has 13 residues. Trimming took off 0 bases at V and 5 bases at J, with 2 bases between the two ends.

Details on this clonotype: A much larger clonotype is one base distant, so this may be a read error. The chain couples TRBV12-3 or TRBV12-4 to TRBJ1-5; D is unclear. Between the trimmed V and J ends, which lost 6 bases and 5 bases, there was a span of 8 bases. The CDR3 has 12 amino acids. The CDR3 sequence: CASRRRDQPQHF. The CDR3, as DNA: TGTGCCAGCAGACGGAGAGATCAGCCCCAGCATTTT.

This clonotype was recorded many times. The chain employs TRBV12-3 or TRBV12-4 and TRBJ1-2, with 7 bases that match TRBD1. The CDR3 consists of 12 residues. The J segment lost 6 bases and the V segment lost 5 bases, leaving 3 bases of the junction unmatched. CDR3 DNA: TGTGCCAGCAGTCCAGGGGGTGATGGCTACACCTTC. It codes for CASSPGGDGYTF.

This clonotype appeared a few times. J is TRBJ1-2 and V is TRBV11-2; TRBD1 is a possible D gene (5 bases). Germline V gene lookup returns CDR1 SGHAT and CDR2 FQNNGV. CDR3 length: 14 residues. The V gene lost 0 bases and the J gene lost 8 bases, with 13 bases spanning the gap. As DNA, the CDR3 is TGTGCCAGCAGCTTAGATCGATGGGGGGGGGGCTACACCTTC. As protein: CASSLDRWGGGYTF.

The sample holds many counts of this clonotype. The V call is TRBV28, the J call TRBJ2-7; 16 bases align to TRBD2. CDR1 and CDR2 from the germline V gene are MDHEN and SYDVKM. V lost 5 bases to trimming and J lost 7 bases; unmatched junction nucleotides: 11. The CDR3 sequence is 17 residues long. The CDR3 DNA is TGTGCCAGCAGTCCAGGGACTAGCGGGAGGGCCGTGGAAGAGCAGTACTTC. It specifies CASSPGTSGRAVEEQYF. Complete variable domain (other parts from reference TRBV28 and TRBJ2-7): DVKVTQSSRYLVKRTGEKVFLECVQDMDHENMFWYRQDPGLGLRLIYFSYDVKMKEKGDIPEGYSVSREKKERFSLILESASTNQTSMYLCASSPGTSGRAVEEQYFGPGTRLTVT.

This clonotype has at least ten counts. The gene calls are TRBV7-2 and TRBJ2-1, with D unresolved. The germline CDR1 and CDR2 sequences are SGHTA and FQGNSA. V lost 3 bases to trimming and J lost 0 bases, with 15 bases between them. The CDR3 length is 17 residues. CDR3 protein: CASSFFPGGGSYNEQFF. CDR3 bases: TGTGCCAGCAGCTTTTTCCCGGGCGGCGGCTCCTACAATGAGCAGTTCTTC.

This clonotype was seen many times. The chain carries TRBV20-1 and TRBJ1-2; the D is unclear. Between the trimmed V and J ends, which lost 0 bases and 0 bases, there was a span of 14 bases. Germline loops: CDR1 DFQATT, CDR2 SNEGSKA (reference sequence). The CDR3 has 16 residues. The CDR3 region has the DNA TGCAGTGCTAGAGATATACGGACGGCTTCTAACTATGGCTACACCTTC. Translating gives CSARDIRTASNYGYTF.

This clonotype was seen many times. This chain links TRBV25-1 with TRBJ2-1; 8 nucleotides match TRBD2. The V gene's germline CDR1 is MGHDK and CDR2 SYGVNS. CDR3 length equals 12 residues. The ends lost 6 bases at V and 6 bases at J; junction bases unmatched: 1. The CDR3 coding sequence is TGTGCCAGCAGCAGCGGGGGCAATGAGCAGTTCTTC. This gives the protein CASSSGGNEQFF.

As regards this clonotype: This sequence may be a read error, since a much larger clone differs from it by one base. The chain combines TRBV20-1 with TRBJ2-6; 11 positions agree with TRBD2. The CDR3 contains 20 residues. The V gene's germline CDR1 is DFQATT and CDR2 SNEGSKA (reference sequence). The CDR3 loop reads CSARKLGLAVTSSGAKVLTF. Here the CDR3 DNA reads TGCAGTGCTAGAAAGTTGGGACTAGCGGTAACTTCCTCTGGGGCCAAAGTCCTGACTTTC.

Worth noting for this clonotype: One junction end does not reproduce the germline sequence, and a read error may be involved. The CDR3 region is CCATRIRPSSYNEQFF. The CDR3 region has the DNA TGCTGTGCCACCCGTATTAGACCGTCCTCCTACAATGAGCAGTTCTTC. The rearrangement joins TRBV20-1 to TRBJ2-1; no reliable D call. CDR1 DFQATT and CDR2 SNEGSKA come from the germline V gene (reference sequence). The CDR3 covers 16 residues.

In this sample, this clonotype turned up many times. CDR3: CASSQDGRVGNSPLHF. The CDR3, as DNA: TGTGCCAGCAGCCAAGACGGCAGGGTAGGGAATTCACCCCTCCACTTT. This chain connects TRBV3-1 to TRBJ1-6; D is possibly TRBD1 (5 bases). This CDR3 region has 16 residues. In germline, CDR1 is LGHDT, CDR2 YNNKEL (reference sequence). Trimming removed 0 bases at V and 7 bases at J, with 13 bases between. Together with reference TRBV3-1 and TRBJ1-6, the CDR3 gives the full variable domain: DTAVSQTPKYLVTQMGNDKSIKCEQNLGHDTMYWYKQDSKKFLKIMFSYNNKELIINETVPNRFSPKSPDKAHLNLHINSLELGDSAVYFCASSQDGRVGNSPLHFGNGTRLTVT.

This chain joins TRBV4-3 and TRBJ2-1, with TRBD2 matching over 10 bases. The ends lost 0 bases at V and 3 bases at J; junction bases unmatched: 11. Germline-derived CDR1 and CDR2 are LGHNA and YSLEER. This CDR3 has 19 residues. This chain's CDR3 is CASSQEDIGTSEIYNEQFF. DNA for the CDR3: TGCGCCAGCAGCCAAGAAGATATTGGGACTAGCGAGATCTACAATGAGCAGTTCTTC.

V and J are TRBV29-1 and TRBJ2-1; the match to TRBD2 covers 11 bases. The CDR3 is 15 residues long. Germline CDR1 is SQVTM and CDR2 is ANQGSEA. V trimming: 1 base; J trimming: 5 bases; junction bases outside the gene matches: 4. Here the CDR3 DNA reads TGCAGCGTTGAAGGGGGACTAGCGGTCAACAATGAGCAGTTCTTC. This translates into CSVEGGLAVNNEQFF.

This clonotype was seen only once. The chain carries TRBV5-4 and TRBJ2-5; D is unresolved. The V and J ends lost 4 bases and 5 bases respectively, with 18 bases between them. Germline values: CDR1 SGHNT, CDR2 YYREEE (reference sequence). The CDR3 has 15 amino acids. As DNA, the CDR3 is TGTGCCAGCAGCCCACCATCCGGACGAAAGGAGACCCAGTACTTC. Its translation is CASSPPSGRKETQYF.

In this sample, this clonotype turned up many times. This chain uses TRBV20-1 with TRBJ1-1, with D unresolved. Deletions cut 1 base from V and 6 bases from J, with 12 bases between. The CDR3 is 13 amino acids. Germline V lookup: CDR1 DFQATT, CDR2 SNEGSKA (reference sequence). The CDR3 reads CSARGSGRSEAFF. The CDR3 DNA is TGCAGTGCTAGAGGTTCGGGGAGGTCTGAAGCTTTCTTT.

The chain combines TRBV12-3 or TRBV12-4 with TRBJ2-6; D is unresolved. The V gene lost 4 bases and the J gene lost 0 bases, with 13 bases spanning the gap. This CDR3 is built from 17 residues. DNA for the CDR3: TGTGCCAGCAGTTCGTCCTCTTATATCTCTGGGGCCAACGTCCTGACTTTC. It is translated as CASSSSSYISGANVLTF.

This chain joins TRBV25-1 and TRBJ1-6; D perhaps matches TRBD1 (6 bases). CDR3 length: 15 amino acids. Trimming took 6 bases from V and 2 from J, leaving 11 bases between them. Germline V gene sequence: CDR1 MGHDK, CDR2 SYGVNS. As DNA, the CDR3 is TGTGCCAGCAGCGGATGGGACACCTATAATTCACCCCTCCACTTT. Residues: CASSGWDTYNSPLHF.

This CDR3 reads CAWTGTGGREQYF. CDR3 nucleotides: TGTGCCTGGACCGGGACAGGGGGCAGAGAGCAGTACTTC. The gene calls are TRBV30 and TRBJ2-7; 12 bases agree with TRBD1. Unmatched junction bases numbered 5, after V lost 4 bases and J lost 7 bases. CDR1 GTSNPN and CDR2 SVGIG come from the germline V gene (reference sequence). The CDR3 has 13 residues.